This T cell receptor (beta chain) was documented in a study of Graves' ophthalmopathy and Graves' hyperthyroidism. This CDR3 contains 15 residues. Germline V gene data show CDR1 as LNHDA and CDR2 as SQIVND (reference sequence). Trimming took off 4 bases at V and 2 bases at J, with 15 bases between the two ends. In this sample, this clonotype turned up many times. Amplification from RNA transcripts yielded the TCR beta CDR3 regions. An initial RT-PCR round employing HTBI primers preceded a second-round multiplex PCR. A single record per CDR3 protein comes from TCRdb applying MiXCR to the multiplex PCR reads. The data show approximately 410,000 distinct CDR3 sequences, with roughly 14% seen just once and 5.5% to 7% held by the top ten. Clinical symptoms, serum thyroxine, TRAb, thyroid ultrasound and orbital computed tomography formed the basis of diagnosis.

What was sequenced was peripheral blood. The rearrangement links TRBV19 to TRBJ2-7, with D possibly being TRBD2 (6 bases). The sequence derives from a woman aged 18 to 35 with stable Graves' hyperthyroidism. The CDR3 DNA reads as TGTGCCAGTAGTAGTGGAGGGTCTGGGGCCTACGAGCAGTACTTC. Translation: CASSSGGSGAYEQYF.